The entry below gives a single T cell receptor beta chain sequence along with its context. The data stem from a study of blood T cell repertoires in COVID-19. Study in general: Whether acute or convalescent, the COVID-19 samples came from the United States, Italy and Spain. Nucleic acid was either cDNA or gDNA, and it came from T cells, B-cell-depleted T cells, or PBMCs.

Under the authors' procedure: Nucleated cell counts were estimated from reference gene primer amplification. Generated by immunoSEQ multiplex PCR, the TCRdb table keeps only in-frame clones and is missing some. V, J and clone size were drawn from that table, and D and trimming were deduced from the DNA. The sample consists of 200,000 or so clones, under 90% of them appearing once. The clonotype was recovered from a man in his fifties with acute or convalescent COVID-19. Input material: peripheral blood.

The CDR3 region is CASSMWDSSGNTIYF. CDR3 sequence (DNA): TGTGCCAGTAGTATGTGGGACAGCTCTGGAAACACCATATATTTT. The V and J genes are TRBV19 and TRBJ1-3, with TRBD1 matching 7 bases. The CDR3 runs to 15 residues. Germline loops: CDR1 LNHDA, CDR2 SQIVND (reference sequence). V trimming: 3 bases; J trimming: 0 bases; junction bases outside the gene matches: 2.